This T cell receptor beta chain appears in the sequencing data of a study of blood T cell repertoires in COVID-19. As for the study in general: From the United States, Italy and Spain came samples of acute and convalescent COVID-19. PBMCs, B-cell-depleted T cells, or T cells provided the cDNA or gDNA that made up the material.

V shed 4 bases, J shed 8 bases, and the junction held 4 bases outside the gene matches. This CDR3 is 12 amino acids long. The germline CDR1 and CDR2 sequences are SNHLY and FYNNEI. The table came from immunoSEQ multiplex PCR; TCRdb's copy has only in-frame clones and leaves some out. The table lists 170,000 or so clones, approximately 87% of them singletons. Sequences were obtained from peripheral blood. The clonotype was recovered from a woman in her 70s with COVID-19, enrolled during active disease. This sequence joins TRBV2 and TRBJ1-2, with TRBD1 matching 7 bases. In DNA, the CDR3 is TGTGCCAGCAGTGTTAGGGGGCTCGGCTACACCTTC. Protein product: CASSVRGLGYTF.